One and the same sample provided the 8 T cell receptor beta chains below, sequenced in a study of neurological immune-mediated disorders. One entry per CDR3 protein results from TCRdb running MiXCR on the 5' RACE reads. The table lists 45,000 or so distinct CDR3 sequences, 12% of them singletons. Sequenced: PBMCs. These receptor sequences come from a female donor in good health.

This clonotype was found many times. This chain links TRBV18 with TRBJ1-5; no clear D gene. Germline CDR1 KGHSH, CDR2 LQKENI. V was cut by 3 bases and J by 8 bases, with 11 bases left in between. This CDR3 is 13 amino acids long. This CDR3 is CASSPHFQEPQHF. DNA for the CDR3: TGTGCCAGCTCACCCCATTTTCAAGAGCCCCAGCATTTT.

The CDR3 nucleotides read TGTGCCAGCAGCCCTAGGGGACGTACTAATGAAAAACTGTTTTTT. Translation: CASSPRGRTNEKLFF. The chain employs TRBV3-1 and TRBJ1-4, with D perhaps matching TRBD1 (5 bases). From germline, CDR1 is LGHDT and CDR2 YNNKEL (reference sequence). Trimming stripped 4 bases from V and 2 bases from J, with 11 bases between. The CDR3 consists of 15 residues.

This clonotype occurred many times. V usage is TRBV20-1 and J usage is TRBJ2-1, with D perhaps TRBD1 (6 bases). Trimming took off 7 bases at V and 9 bases at J, with 13 bases between the two ends. This CDR3 is built from 11 residues. Per the germline V gene, CDR1 is DFQATT and CDR2 is SNEGSKA (reference sequence). CDR3 in DNA: TGCAGTGTCACACAGGGTCTTGAGCAGTTCTTC. This sequence encodes CSVTQGLEQFF.

This clonotype occurred many times. For the CDR3, the DNA is TGCGCCTCTCGGGGGACTAGCAGGAACAATGAGCAGTTCTTC. It specifies CASRGTSRNNEQFF. This chain connects TRBV5-1 to TRBJ2-1; 9 nucleotides agree with TRBD2. Germline CDR1 and CDR2: SGHRS and YFSETQ. The junction had 10 bases not matched to a gene; V was cut back by 10 bases and J by 5 bases. The CDR3 loop spans 14 amino acids. Full variable domain (missing parts from reference TRBV5-1 and TRBJ2-1): KAGVTQTPRYLIKTRGQQVTLSCSPISGHRSVSWYQQTPGQGLQFLFEYFSETQRNKGNFPGRFSGRQFSNSRSEMNVSTLELGDSALYLCASRGTSRNNEQFFGPGTRLTVL.

This clonotype has at least ten counts. This rearrangement joins TRBV5-1 to TRBJ1-4, with TRBD1 identical over 10 bases. Germline loops: CDR1 SGHRS, CDR2 YFSETQ. The CDR3 loop spans 15 amino acids. The V segment lost 3 bases and the J segment 5 bases; nucleotides outside the gene matches: 4. This CDR3 reads CASSWTGQGNEKLFF. The CDR3 nucleotides read TGCGCCAGCAGCTGGACGGGACAGGGGAATGAAAAACTGTTTTTT.

This clonotype has at least ten counts. The genes are TRBV6-5 and TRBJ1-1; D remains unclear. V was shortened by 0 bases and J by 1 base, with 12 bases between the two germline ends. Germline-derived CDR1 and CDR2 are MNHEY and SVGAGI. The CDR3 runs 16 residues. DNA of the CDR3: TGTGCCAGCAGTTACTCCGGTTTGGTACCGAACACTGAAGCTTTCTTT. Protein sequence: CASSYSGLVPNTEAFF.

This clonotype was detected ten times or more. The chain couples TRBV25-1 to TRBJ1-3; D gene ambiguous. In germline, CDR1 is MGHDK, CDR2 SYGVNS. V lost 1 base and J lost 4, with 5 bases in between. This CDR3 spans 13 amino acids. CDR3 protein: CASSESGGNTIYF. The DNA for the CDR3 is TGTGCCAGCAGTGAATCGGGGGGAAACACCATATATTTT.

J is TRBJ2-1 and V is TRBV20-1; 9 bases are a match to TRBD2. This CDR3 region has 16 residues. Germline loops: CDR1 DFQATT, CDR2 SNEGSKA (reference sequence). V shed 0 bases and J 3 bases; nucleotides not matched to a gene: 6. This CDR3 reads CSARDHGGRGYNEQFF. CDR3 DNA: TGCAGTGCTAGAGATCACGGCGGGAGGGGCTACAATGAGCAGTTCTTC.